This T cell receptor beta chain was recovered during a study of OX40 agonist ivuxolimab in advanced cancers. Looking at the study overall: Treatment of patients was with ivuxolimab, an agonistic anti-OX40 (CD134) antibody. Patients receiving dose escalation had hepatocellular carcinoma, melanoma, renal cell or head and neck cancer. Anti-PD-1, anti-PD-L1 or anti-CTLA-4 therapy given earlier was allowed, and around 40% had some. The study's findings and limits: CD8+ T cells were the subset that, on average, had more expanded clones than CD4+.

This CDR3 contains 13 residues. Trimming removed 0 bases from V and 10 bases from J, with 12 bases in between. The V gene's germline CDR1 is ENHRY and CDR2 SYGVKD. Sequenced by immunoSEQ multiplex PCR; TCRdb stores in-frame clones only, minus some. The data show fewer than 35,000 clones, with roughly four fifths seen just once and around 20% held by the top ten. To note about this clone: Its antigen is not known.

The V call is TRBV10-3, the J call TRBJ1-1; D gene ambiguous. This sequence originates from an adult with an advanced solid tumor such as melanoma, head and neck, liver or kidney cancer. The sample in question was CD4+ or CD8+ T cells sorted from blood, obtained in a trial of the OX40 agonist ivuxolimab. The CDR3 DNA sequence: TGTGCCATCAGTGAGTCGGACCCGGCGGTAGCTTTCTTT. It codes for CAISESDPAVAFF.